This T cell receptor beta chain was observed in a study of blood T cell repertoires in COVID-19. On the study more broadly: COVID-19 samples collected from the United States, Italy and Spain covered acute and convalescent phases.

Between the trimmed V and J ends, which lost 2 bases and 5 bases, there was a span of 10 bases. The CDR3 totals 14 residues. CDR1 is SGHTA, CDR2 FQGNSA, per germline. Libraries were prepared by immunoSEQ multiplex PCR; TCRdb keeps only in-frame clonotypes and omits some of them. The table shows about 120,000 clones, with about nine tenths occurring only once. Sequences were obtained from peripheral blood. This clonotype was sampled from a human donor with active COVID-19. The donor label of this sample is uncertain. The gene calls are TRBV7-2 and TRBJ2-1; perhaps TRBD1 as D (5 bases). This CDR3 reads CASSLWGPDNEQFF. CDR3 nucleotides: TGTGCCAGCAGCTTATGGGGCCCTGACAATGAGCAGTTCTTC.